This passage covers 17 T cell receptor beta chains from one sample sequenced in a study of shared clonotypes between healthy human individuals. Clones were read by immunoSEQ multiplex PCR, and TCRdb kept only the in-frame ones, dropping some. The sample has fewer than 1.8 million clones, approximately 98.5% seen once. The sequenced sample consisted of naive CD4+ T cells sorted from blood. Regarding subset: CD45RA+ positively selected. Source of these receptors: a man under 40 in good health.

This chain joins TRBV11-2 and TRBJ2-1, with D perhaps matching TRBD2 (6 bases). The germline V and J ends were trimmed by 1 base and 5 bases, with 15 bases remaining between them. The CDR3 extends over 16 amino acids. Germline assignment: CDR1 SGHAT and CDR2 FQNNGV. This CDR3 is CASSLGRDFRNNEQFF. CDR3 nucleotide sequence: TGTGCCAGCAGCTTAGGCCGGGACTTTCGTAACAATGAGCAGTTCTTC.

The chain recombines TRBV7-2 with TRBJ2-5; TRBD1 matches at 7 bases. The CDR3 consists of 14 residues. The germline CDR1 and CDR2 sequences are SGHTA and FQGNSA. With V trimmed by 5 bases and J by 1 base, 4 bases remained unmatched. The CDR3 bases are TGTGCCAGCAGCGCCGACAGGGCCCAAGAGACCCAGTACTTC. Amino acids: CASSADRAQETQYF.

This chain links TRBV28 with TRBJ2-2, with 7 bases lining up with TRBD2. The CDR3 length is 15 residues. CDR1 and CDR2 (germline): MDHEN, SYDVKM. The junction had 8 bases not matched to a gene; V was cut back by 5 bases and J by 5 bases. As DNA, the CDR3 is TGTGCCAGCAGTCCCCGGGGGGATCGTACCGGGGAGCTGTTTTTT. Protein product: CASSPRGDRTGELFF.

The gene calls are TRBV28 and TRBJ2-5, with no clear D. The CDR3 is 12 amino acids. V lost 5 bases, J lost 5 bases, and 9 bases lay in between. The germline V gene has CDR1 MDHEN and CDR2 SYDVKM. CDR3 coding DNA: TGTGCCAGCAGTACACGGGTGGAGACCCAGTACTTC. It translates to CASSTRVETQYF.

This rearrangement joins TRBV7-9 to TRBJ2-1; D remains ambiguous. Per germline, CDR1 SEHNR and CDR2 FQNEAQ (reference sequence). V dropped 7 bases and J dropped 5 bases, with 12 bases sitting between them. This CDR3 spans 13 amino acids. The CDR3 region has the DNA TGTGCCAGCACCCCGTCAACTCACAATGAGCAGTTCTTC. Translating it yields CASTPSTHNEQFF.

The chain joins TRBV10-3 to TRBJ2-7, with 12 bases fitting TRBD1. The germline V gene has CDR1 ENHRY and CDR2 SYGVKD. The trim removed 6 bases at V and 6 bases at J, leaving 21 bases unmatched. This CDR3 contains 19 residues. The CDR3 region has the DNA TGTGCCATCAGCCTAGGGACGACTACCGGGACAGGGGGCGCGGGCGAGCAGTACTTC. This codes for CAISLGTTTGTGGAGEQYF.

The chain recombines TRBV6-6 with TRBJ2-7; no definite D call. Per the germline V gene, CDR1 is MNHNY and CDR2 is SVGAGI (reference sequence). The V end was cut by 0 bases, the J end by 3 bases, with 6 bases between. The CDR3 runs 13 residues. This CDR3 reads CASSYSRFYEQYF. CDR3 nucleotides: TGTGCCAGCAGTTACTCGAGGTTCTACGAGCAGTACTTC.

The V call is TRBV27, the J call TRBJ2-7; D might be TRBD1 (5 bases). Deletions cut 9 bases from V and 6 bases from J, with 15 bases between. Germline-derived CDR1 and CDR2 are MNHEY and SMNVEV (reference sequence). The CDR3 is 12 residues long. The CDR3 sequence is CASYQRGGEQYF. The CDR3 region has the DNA TGTGCCAGTTACCAAAGGGGCGGCGAGCAGTACTTC.

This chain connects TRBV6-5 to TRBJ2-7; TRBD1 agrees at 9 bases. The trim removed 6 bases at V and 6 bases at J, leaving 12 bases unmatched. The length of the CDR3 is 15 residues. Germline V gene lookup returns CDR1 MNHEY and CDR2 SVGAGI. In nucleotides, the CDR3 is TGTGCCAGCAGCCGACGACAGGGGGGTGGATCCGAGCAGTACTTC. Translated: CASSRRQGGGSEQYF.

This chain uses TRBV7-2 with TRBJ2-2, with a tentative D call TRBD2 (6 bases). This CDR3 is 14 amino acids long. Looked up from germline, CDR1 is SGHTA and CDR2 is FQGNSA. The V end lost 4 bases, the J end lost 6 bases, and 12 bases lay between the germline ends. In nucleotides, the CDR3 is TGTGCCAGCAGCTCCCGACTAGGGCCCGGGGAGCTGTTTTTT. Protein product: CASSSRLGPGELFF.

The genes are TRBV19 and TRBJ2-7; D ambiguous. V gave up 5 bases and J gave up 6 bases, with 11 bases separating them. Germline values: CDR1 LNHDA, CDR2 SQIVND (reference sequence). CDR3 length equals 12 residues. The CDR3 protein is CASSERGTEQYF. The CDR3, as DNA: TGTGCCAGTAGTGAGCGCGGAACCGAGCAGTACTTC.

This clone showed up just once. CDR3 amino acids: CASSQDKTRGYGYTF. The CDR3 bases are TGTGCCAGCAGCCAAGATAAGACCAGGGGGTATGGCTACACCTTC. V gene TRBV4-2 combines with J gene TRBJ1-2, with TRBD1 matching over 7 bases. Germline V CDR1 and CDR2: LGHNA, YNFKEQ. J gave up 5 bases and V 0 bases, and 6 bases lay outside the gene matches. This CDR3 comprises 15 residues.

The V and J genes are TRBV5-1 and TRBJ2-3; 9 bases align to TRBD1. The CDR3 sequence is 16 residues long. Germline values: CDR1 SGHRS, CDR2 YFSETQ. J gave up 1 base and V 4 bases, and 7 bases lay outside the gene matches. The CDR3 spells CASSRRTGVRTDTQYF. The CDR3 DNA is TGCGCCAGCAGCAGGAGGACAGGGGTCCGCACAGATACGCAGTATTTT.

CDR3 protein: CASSEWTANTGELFF. CDR3 in DNA: TGTGCCAGCAGTGAATGGACCGCGAACACCGGGGAGCTGTTTTTT. The gene calls are TRBV25-1 and TRBJ2-2; D not resolved. The CDR3 is 15 amino acids. The germline V gene encodes CDR1 MGHDK and CDR2 SYGVNS. V dropped 1 base and J dropped 0 bases, with 6 bases sitting between them. The full variable domain, completed using reference TRBV25-1 and TRBJ2-2, is EADIYQTPRYLVIGTGKKITLECSQTMGHDKMYWYQQDPGMELHLIHYSYGVNSTEKGDLSSESTVSRIRTEHFPLTLESARPSHTSQYLCASSEWTANTGELFFGEGSRLTVL.

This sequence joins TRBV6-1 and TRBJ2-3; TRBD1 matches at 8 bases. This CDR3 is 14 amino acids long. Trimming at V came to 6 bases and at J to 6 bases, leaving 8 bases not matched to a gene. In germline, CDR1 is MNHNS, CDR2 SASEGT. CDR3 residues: CASSLGRGRDTQYF. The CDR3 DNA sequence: TGTGCCAGCAGCCTGGGCAGGGGGCGGGATACGCAGTATTTT.

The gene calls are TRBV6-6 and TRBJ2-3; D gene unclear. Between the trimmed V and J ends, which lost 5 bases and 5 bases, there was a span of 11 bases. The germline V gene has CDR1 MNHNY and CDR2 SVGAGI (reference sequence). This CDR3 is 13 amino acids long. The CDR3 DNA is TGTGCCAGCAGTCCCCCGTTGGTAGATACGCAGTATTTT. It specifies CASSPPLVDTQYF.

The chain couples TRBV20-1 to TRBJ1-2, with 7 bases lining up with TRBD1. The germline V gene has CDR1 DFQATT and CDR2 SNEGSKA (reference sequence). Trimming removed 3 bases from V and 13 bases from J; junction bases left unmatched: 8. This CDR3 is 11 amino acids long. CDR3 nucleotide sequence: TGCAGTGCTAGGAAAGACAGGGTAGTCACCTTC. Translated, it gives CSARKDRVVTF.